A single sample gave rise to the 27 T cell receptor beta chains below, sequenced in a study of OX40 agonist ivuxolimab in advanced cancers. This table comes from immunoSEQ multiplex PCR, and its TCRdb copy is limited to in-frame clones, with some not included. The table includes approximately 61,000 clones, 80% to 90% detected once. Specimen: CD4+ or CD8+ T cells sorted from blood, collected in a trial of the OX40 agonist ivuxolimab. Source of these receptors: an adult with an advanced solid tumor such as melanoma, head and neck, liver or kidney cancer.

J is TRBJ1-1 and V is TRBV28, with TRBD1 identical over 9 bases. The germline V gene has CDR1 MDHEN and CDR2 SYDVKM. After removal of 6 bases from V and 8 bases from J, the junction contained 13 bases not matched to a gene. The CDR3 is 15 amino acids. The CDR3 coding sequence is TGTGCCAGCAGGGGCCGGGACAGGGTTTATGAGGAAGCTTTCTTT. Protein product: CASRGRDRVYEEAFF. The full variable domain, its missing parts supplied by reference TRBV28 and TRBJ1-1, is DVKVTQSSRYLVKRTGEKVFLECVQDMDHENMFWYRQDPGLGLRLIYFSYDVKMKEKGDIPEGYSVSREKKERFSLILESASTNQTSMYLCASRGRDRVYEEAFFGQGTRLTVV.

This clone is a singleton in its sample. The chain is built from TRBV10-3 and TRBJ2-3, with TRBD1 matching over 8 bases. J lost 6 bases, V lost 11 bases, and 7 bases had no gene match. Germline lookup yields CDR1 ENHRY and CDR2 SYGVKD. This CDR3 is 12 amino acids long. In DNA form, the CDR3 reads TGTGCCGTTTCAGGGGGCGCGGATACGCAGTATTTT. It is translated as CAVSGGADTQYF.

The chain uses TRBV30 and TRBJ2-1; 7 nucleotides agree with TRBD2. This CDR3 region has 16 residues. CDR1 and CDR2 from the germline V gene are GTSNPN and SVGIG (reference sequence). V dropped 3 bases and J dropped 3; count of bases not matched to a gene: 11. CDR3 residues: CAWRVQAGSYYNEQFF. Here the CDR3 DNA reads TGTGCCTGGAGGGTCCAAGCGGGATCCTACTACAATGAGCAGTTCTTC.

The chain is built from TRBV11-2 and TRBJ2-3; 8 nucleotides match TRBD2. CDR3 length: 16 residues. V lost 4 bases to trimming and J lost 2 bases; unmatched junction nucleotides: 8. Germline V gene sequence: CDR1 SGHAT, CDR2 FQNNGV. CDR3 in amino acids: CASSSPERGYTDTQYF. In DNA form, the CDR3 reads TGTGCCAGCAGCTCCCCCGAGCGGGGGTACACAGATACGCAGTATTTT.

The V call is TRBV19, the J call TRBJ1-6, with D unclear. Germline V gene sequence: CDR1 LNHDA, CDR2 SQIVND (reference sequence). Deletions cut 8 bases from V and 14 bases from J, with 10 bases between. This CDR3 is 10 amino acids long. Here the CDR3 reads CASGVVTLHF. CDR3 DNA: TGTGCCAGTGGGGTGGTCACCCTCCACTTT.

The V gene is TRBV6-1, the J gene TRBJ2-3; D may be TRBD2 (5 bases). V was trimmed by 3 bases and J by 0 bases, leaving 10 bases between them. The CDR3 loop spans 15 amino acids. Germline CDR1 reads MNHNS; CDR2 reads SASEGT. The CDR3 DNA sequence: TGTGCCAGCAGTGACGAGGGTCTCAGCACAGATACGCAGTATTTT. It translates to CASSDEGLSTDTQYF.

The chain is built from TRBV27 and TRBJ2-7; either TRBD1 or TRBD2 may supply D (6 bases each). The CDR3 is made up of 16 amino acids. Looked up from germline, CDR1 is MNHEY and CDR2 is SMNVEV (reference sequence). Trimming took 4 bases from V and 0 from J, leaving 16 bases between them. As DNA, the CDR3 is TGTGCCAGCAGTTCCCCGGGGGCTTCGGGCTCCTACGAGCAGTACTTC. Its translation is CASSSPGASGSYEQYF.

The J gene is TRBJ2-3, the V gene TRBV14, with TRBD2 matching over 12 bases. Germline CDR1 and CDR2: SGHDN and FVKESK. Losses at the gene ends were 4 bases for V and 2 bases for J; bases not matched to a gene: 4. This CDR3 region has 16 residues. CDR3 DNA: TGTGCCAGCAGCCTAACTAGCGGGGGGTACACAGATACGCAGTATTTT. This translates into CASSLTSGGYTDTQYF.

The chain employs TRBV2 and TRBJ2-2; 8 positions agree with TRBD2. Trimming at V came to 3 bases and at J to 4 bases, leaving 7 bases not matched to a gene. Germline lookup yields CDR1 SNHLY and CDR2 FYNNEI. The CDR3 runs 16 residues. The CDR3 spells CASSDSGLAGTGELFF. The CDR3 nucleotides are TGTGCCAGCAGTGATTCAGGGCTAGCGGGCACCGGGGAGCTGTTTTTT.

The rearrangement joins TRBV6-1 to TRBJ2-7; TRBD2 aligns across 10 bases. The V gene's germline CDR1 is MNHNS and CDR2 SASEGT. The V gene end was trimmed by 5 bases and the J gene end by 3 bases; junction bases not matched to a gene: 7. The CDR3 has 15 residues. CDR3 in DNA: TGTGCCAGCAGTCGAAGCGGGAGGGCCTACTACGAGCAGTACGTC. It encodes CASSRSGRAYYEQYV.

The chain has TRBV28 and TRBJ1-6; D remains unclear. The V and J ends lost 7 bases and 5 bases respectively, with 9 bases between them. This CDR3 contains 13 residues. Per the germline V gene, CDR1 is MDHEN and CDR2 is SYDVKM. CDR3 residues: CASTPDHNSPLHF. The CDR3 DNA sequence: TGTGCCAGCACCCCCGATCATAATTCACCCCTCCACTTT. Full variable domain (outside the CDR3, taken from reference TRBV28 and TRBJ1-6): DVKVTQSSRYLVKRTGEKVFLECVQDMDHENMFWYRQDPGLGLRLIYFSYDVKMKEKGDIPEGYSVSREKKERFSLILESASTNQTSMYLCASTPDHNSPLHFGNGTRLTVT.

The chain carries TRBV2 and TRBJ2-1; D uncertain. CDR3 length: 15 residues. Germline V gives CDR1 SNHLY, CDR2 FYNNEI. Trimming shortened V by 8 bases and J by 1 base, and 15 bases separated the two germline ends. CDR3 loop: CASGLAAISYNEQFF. In DNA, the CDR3 is TGTGCCAGCGGTCTGGCGGCGATATCCTACAATGAGCAGTTCTTC.

The chain links TRBV6-4 to TRBJ2-1; 14 positions agree with TRBD2. The ends lost 3 bases at V and 8 bases at J; junction bases unmatched: 6. Germline values: CDR1 MRHNA, CDR2 SNTAGT. The CDR3 has 16 amino acids. The DNA of the CDR3 is TGTGCCAGCAGTGAGACTAGCGGGAGGGCCCCCGATGAGCAGTTCTTC. Translated, it gives CASSETSGRAPDEQFF.

This clone was counted a single time. The V gene is TRBV16, the J gene TRBJ2-5; possible D gene TRBD1, 5 bases. The J call is uncertain, as TRBJ2-7 better fits the DNA end. The CDR3 has 13 residues. Looked up from germline, CDR1 is KGHSY and CDR2 is FQNENV. The CDR3 region has the DNA TGTGCCAGCAGCCAAAGGGGCTCCTACGAGCAGTACTTC. This translates into CASSQRGSYEQYF.

The chain employs TRBV2 and TRBJ2-3; 10 bases agree with TRBD1. The CDR3 consists of 15 residues. Germline V gene lookup returns CDR1 SNHLY and CDR2 FYNNEI. Trimming removed 4 bases from V and 5 bases from J; junction bases left unmatched: 6. The CDR3 protein is CASSGGQGVGDTQYF. CDR3 bases: TGTGCCAGCAGTGGCGGACAGGGGGTGGGAGATACGCAGTATTTT.

The rearrangement links TRBV5-5 to TRBJ1-4; D not resolved. Looked up from germline, CDR1 is SGHKS and CDR2 is YYEKEE (reference sequence). This CDR3 comprises 14 residues. With 1 base removed from V and 0 bases from J, the gap between germline ends came to 4 bases. In DNA form, the CDR3 reads TGTGCCAGCAGCTTGCTTTCAACTAATGAAAAACTGTTTTTT. Its translation: CASSLLSTNEKLFF. Drawing the rest from reference TRBV5-5 and TRBJ1-4, the complete variable domain is DAGVTQSPTHLIKTRGQQVTLRCSPISGHKSVSWYQQVLGQGPQFIFQYYEKEERGRGNFPDRFSARQFPNYSSELNVNALLLGDSALYLCASSLLSTNEKLFFGSGTQLSVL.

V and J are TRBV6-5 and TRBJ2-7; 11 positions agree with TRBD2. Germline CDR1 is MNHEY and CDR2 is SVGAGI. Unmatched junction bases numbered 6, after V lost 6 bases and J lost 2 bases. This CDR3 contains 15 residues. This CDR3 reads CASRPGLADTYEQYF. The CDR3 nucleotides read TGTGCCAGCAGGCCGGGACTAGCGGACACCTACGAGCAGTACTTC.

The V and J genes are TRBV11-3 and TRBJ2-7; 7 nucleotides align to TRBD2. CDR3 length: 12 residues. Looked up from germline, CDR1 is SGHNT and CDR2 is YENEEA. CDR3 region: CVTWRGSYEQYF. The CDR3 bases are TGTGTCACCTGGCGGGGGTCCTACGAGCAGTACTTC.

This sequence joins TRBV5-1 and TRBJ1-1, with 7 bases lining up with TRBD1. V gave up 4 bases and J gave up 4 bases; unmatched junction bases: 4. The CDR3 spans 13 residues. The germline V gene has CDR1 SGHRS and CDR2 YFSETQ. The CDR3 region is CASSPGGGTEAFF. In DNA form, the CDR3 reads TGCGCCAGCAGCCCAGGGGGTGGCACTGAAGCTTTCTTT.

The rearrangement joins TRBV5-4 to TRBJ2-2; TRBD2 matches 11 bases. The CDR3 is 18 amino acids. The germline CDR1 and CDR2 sequences are SGHNT and YYREEE (reference sequence). V was clipped by 4 bases and J by 7 bases; unmatched bases: 15. The CDR3 loop reads CASSRGSGLAAQGGELFF. The CDR3 DNA follows: TGTGCCAGCAGCCGGGGGTCGGGACTAGCGGCACAAGGCGGGGAGCTGTTTTTT.

The V call is TRBV29-1, the J call TRBJ2-2; possible D gene TRBD1, 5 bases. The germline V and J ends were trimmed by 7 bases and 7 bases, with 13 bases remaining between them. CDR1 and CDR2 from the germline V gene are SQVTM and ANQGSEA. There are 12 residues in the CDR3. As DNA, the CDR3 is TGCAGCGCCGCCAGGGAAAACGGGGAGCTGTTTTTT. Its protein is CSAARENGELFF.

This chain links TRBV9 with TRBJ1-4, with D tentatively TRBD1 (5 bases). Germline-derived CDR1 and CDR2 are SGDLS and YYNGEE. Trimming shortened V by 0 bases and J by 7 bases, and 13 bases separated the two germline ends. The CDR3 extends over 15 amino acids. The CDR3 region is CASSVAIGDGEKLFF. The CDR3 DNA sequence: TGTGCCAGCAGCGTAGCGATAGGGGACGGTGAAAAACTGTTTTTT.

This clone was counted once. This rearrangement joins TRBV19 to TRBJ1-4; D gene ambiguous. Germline assignment: CDR1 LNHDA and CDR2 SQIVND (reference sequence). This CDR3 has 15 residues. V lost 1 base and J 11 bases, leaving 17 bases between the germline ends. In DNA form, the CDR3 reads TGTGCCAGTAGTATAGGGAGGGCAGCCTTGCTTAAACTGTTTTTT. It specifies CASSIGRAALLKLFF.

J is TRBJ2-3 and V is TRBV7-3; TRBD2 is a possible D gene (5 bases). Germline V CDR1 and CDR2: SGHTA, FQGTGA. V shed 6 bases and J shed 2 bases, with 9 bases lying between them. CDR3 length: 13 residues. CDR3: CASSPGNTDTQYF. The CDR3 DNA reads TGTGCCAGCAGTCCGGGAAACACAGATACGCAGTATTTT.

This clone was seen a few times. The chain combines TRBV2 with TRBJ2-1; 11 bases are shared with TRBD2. Germline CDR1 SNHLY, CDR2 FYNNEI. CDR3 length: 16 residues. V lost 4 bases, J lost 0 bases, and 2 bases stayed unmatched. The CDR3 protein is CASSATSGSSYNEQFF. CDR3 DNA sequence: TGTGCCAGCAGTGCAACTAGCGGGAGCTCCTACAATGAGCAGTTCTTC.

This chain uses TRBV5-1 with TRBJ1-1; D gene uncertain. Germline V gene data show CDR1 as SGHRS and CDR2 as YFSETQ. Trimming removed 0 bases at V and 6 bases at J, with 3 bases between. The CDR3 totals 11 residues. CDR3 loop: CASSLGPEAFF. CDR3 coding DNA: TGCGCCAGCAGCTTGGGTCCTGAAGCTTTCTTT.

The V and J genes are TRBV5-4 and TRBJ1-3, with 11 bases fitting TRBD1. CDR1 is SGHNT and CDR2 is YYREEE in the germline V gene (reference sequence). This CDR3 region has 14 residues. V gave up 3 bases and J gave up 10 bases; unmatched junction bases: 6. The CDR3 loop is CASSSWDRGNTIYF. The CDR3 nucleotides read TGTGCCAGCAGCTCGTGGGACAGGGGGAATACCATATATTTT.